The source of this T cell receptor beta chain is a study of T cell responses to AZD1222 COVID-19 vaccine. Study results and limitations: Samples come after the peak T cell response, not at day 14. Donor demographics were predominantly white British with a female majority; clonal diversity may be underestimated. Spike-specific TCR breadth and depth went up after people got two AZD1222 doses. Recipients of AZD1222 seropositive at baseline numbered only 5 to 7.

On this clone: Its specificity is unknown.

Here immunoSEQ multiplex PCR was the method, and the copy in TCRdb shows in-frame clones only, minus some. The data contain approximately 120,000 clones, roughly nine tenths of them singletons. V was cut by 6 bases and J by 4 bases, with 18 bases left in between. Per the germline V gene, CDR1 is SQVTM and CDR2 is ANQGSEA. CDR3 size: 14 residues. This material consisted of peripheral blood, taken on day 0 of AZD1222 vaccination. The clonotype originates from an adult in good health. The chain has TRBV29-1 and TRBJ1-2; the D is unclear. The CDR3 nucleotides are TGCAGCGTCGAGCTAAAGGGTGGGGTCTATGGCTACACCTTC. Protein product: CSVELKGGVYGYTF.